Described below is a single TCR beta chain sequence and its context. This record comes from a study of T cells in Graves' hyperthyroidism and ophthalmopathy. Overall study context: Peripheral blood was collected at initial diagnosis, before any treatment.

The CDR3 regions of TCR beta were amplified from RNA transcripts. First-round RT-PCR targeting the TCR CDR3 was performed with the HTBI primer set. MiXCR was run by TCRdb on the multiplex PCR reads, yielding one entry per CDR3 protein. The profile covers under 350,000 distinct CDR3 sequences, with 15% to 20% appearing a single time and under 55% taken by the ten largest. Uncontrolled infection, other autoimmune disease, pregnancy and lactation each barred patients from inclusion. This CDR3 has 12 amino acids. Germline V gene sequence: CDR1 DFQATT, CDR2 SNEGSKA (reference sequence). Trimming removed 1 base from V and 5 bases from J, with 9 bases in between.

The specimen sequenced was blood. This clonotype was obtained from a woman aged 45-65 years with Graves' hyperthyroidism. This sequence joins TRBV20-1 and TRBJ2-7, with no clear D. The CDR3 protein is CSARGPSDEQYF. The CDR3 region has the DNA TGCAGTGCTAGAGGCCCTTCGGACGAGCAGTACTTC.